A single sample is the source of the 23 T cell receptor beta chains below, sequenced in a study of blood T cell repertoires in COVID-19. The protocol was immunoSEQ multiplex PCR, while the TCRdb copy is restricted to in-frame clones and leaves out a portion. The sample holds 400,000 to 450,000 clones; around 87% are singletons and the top ten take 1.1%. The source material was PBMCs or T cells enriched from blood (not recorded which). These receptors all come from a man between 25 and 39 years old who had recovered from COVID-19.

The sample holds one count of this clone. The chain couples TRBV27 to TRBJ2-6, with D maybe TRBD2 (6 bases). V was pared by 6 bases and J by 0 bases, with 9 bases between. CDR3 length: 15 amino acids. Germline CDR1 MNHEY, CDR2 SMNVEV (reference sequence). CDR3 sequence (DNA): TGTGCCAGCAGGGGGGGAGACTCTGGGGCCAACGTCCTGACTTTC. This sequence encodes CASRGGDSGANVLTF.

CDR3 amino acids: CASSQYGREEYF. CDR3 coding DNA: TGTGCCAGCAGCCAATATGGTAGGGAGGAATACTTC. The chain carries TRBV3-1 (or the pseudogene TRBV3-2) and TRBJ2-7, with D possibly matching TRBD2 (6 bases). The V gene's germline CDR1 is LGHDT and CDR2 YNNKEL (reference sequence). V was cut by 2 bases and J by 13 bases, with 15 bases left in between. This CDR3 is built from 12 residues.

The rearrangement uses TRBV29-1 and TRBJ2-7; 7 bases agree with TRBD1. Losses at the gene ends were 3 bases for V and 6 bases for J; bases not matched to a gene: 5. CDR3 length equals 12 residues. Germline V lookup: CDR1 SQVTM, CDR2 ANQGSEA. CDR3 protein: CSVDRGRGEQYF. Written as DNA, the CDR3 is TGCAGCGTTGATAGGGGGCGAGGCGAGCAGTACTTC.

The chain is built from TRBV19 and TRBJ1-4, with D unresolved. The CDR3 contains 15 residues. Trimming took off 7 bases at V and 3 bases at J, with 15 bases between the two ends. CDR1 is LNHDA, CDR2 SQIVND, per germline (reference sequence). The DNA for the CDR3 is TGTGCCAGTACCCCCGGGTGGAACTCTAATGAAAAACTGTTTTTT. This sequence encodes CASTPGWNSNEKLFF. The full variable domain, in which reference TRBV19 and TRBJ1-4 provide the parts outside the CDR3, is DGGITQSPKYLFRKEGQNVTLSCEQNLNHDAMYWYRQDPGQGLRLIYYSQIVNDFQKGDIAEGYSVSREKKESFPLTVTSAQKNPTAFYLCASTPGWNSNEKLFFGSGTQLSVL.

The rearrangement joins TRBV19 to TRBJ1-4; D remains ambiguous. Trimming took off 4 bases at V and 5 bases at J, with 8 bases between the two ends. CDR1 and CDR2 (germline): LNHDA, SQIVND (reference sequence). CDR3 length: 13 residues. In nucleotides, the CDR3 is TGTGCCAGTAGTACTCTGTTGAATGAAAAACTGTTTTTT. It encodes CASSTLLNEKLFF.

The CDR3 loop reads CASSLNGQGVPGANVLTF. Here the CDR3 DNA reads TGTGCCAGCAGTTTGAATGGACAGGGGGTGCCTGGGGCCAACGTCCTGACTTTC. This chain joins TRBV28 and TRBJ2-6, with 10 bases aligning to TRBD1. The junction had 7 bases not matched to a gene; V was cut back by 3 bases and J by 2 bases. Germline assignment: CDR1 MDHEN and CDR2 SYDVKM. The CDR3 is 18 amino acids.

This chain uses TRBV12-3 or TRBV12-4 with TRBJ1-1; D gene ambiguous. With 7 bases removed from V and 3 bases from J, the gap between germline ends came to 9 bases. The CDR3 has 12 amino acids. The CDR3 coding sequence is TGTGCCAGCATTCCTTTGTACACTGAAGCTTTCTTT. Amino acids: CASIPLYTEAFF.

The chain employs TRBV27 and TRBJ2-1; TRBD2 agrees at 12 bases. The CDR3 runs 17 residues. CDR1 and CDR2 (germline): MNHEY, SMNVEV (reference sequence). The junction had 8 bases not matched to a gene; V was cut back by 6 bases and J by 2 bases. CDR3 sequence (DNA): TGTGCCAGCAGCCTAACTAGCGGGAGGTCTACCTACAATGAGCAGTTCTTC. Translation gives CASSLTSGRSTYNEQFF.

This clone was recorded once. The rearrangement uses TRBV5-1 and TRBJ1-4; 7 bases match TRBD1. Germline V gives CDR1 SGHRS, CDR2 YFSETQ. The CDR3 is 14 residues long. V dropped 5 bases and J dropped 8; count of bases not matched to a gene: 9. This CDR3 is CASSDGQGGEKLFF. The CDR3 bases are TGCGCCAGCAGTGATGGGCAGGGGGGAGAAAAACTGTTTTTT.

The V call is TRBV12-3 or TRBV12-4, the J call TRBJ2-7, with 7 bases aligning to TRBD2. V lost 5 bases to trimming and J lost 3 bases; unmatched junction nucleotides: 1. This CDR3 spans 12 amino acids. CDR3 sequence: CASSRTSYEQYF. The CDR3 DNA reads as TGTGCCAGCAGTCGGACTAGCTACGAGCAGTACTTC.

The rearrangement uses TRBV18 and TRBJ2-6; D possibly corresponds to TRBD1 (5 bases). Germline V gene sequence: CDR1 KGHSH, CDR2 LQKENI. The V and J ends lost 2 bases and 0 bases respectively, with 14 bases between them. This CDR3 is built from 18 residues. DNA for the CDR3: TGTGCCAGCTCACCATTTTCAGGGTTAGGCTCTGGGGCCAACGTCCTGACTTTC. Residues: CASSPFSGLGSGANVLTF.

The rearrangement uses TRBV27 and TRBJ1-1; D unclear. Per the germline V gene, CDR1 is MNHEY and CDR2 is SMNVEV (reference sequence). The CDR3 extends over 14 amino acids. V was shortened by 4 bases and J by 4 bases, with 13 bases between the two germline ends. For the CDR3, the DNA is TGTGCCAGCAGTTCCGGGAGGCCGGGCACTGAAGCTTTCTTT. Residues: CASSSGRPGTEAFF.

CDR3 in amino acids: CASGDNNYGYTF. CDR3 nucleotides: TGTGCCAGTGGGGACAATAACTATGGCTACACCTTC. V and J are TRBV2 and TRBJ1-2; TRBD1 is a possible D gene (6 bases). Germline V gene sequence: CDR1 SNHLY, CDR2 FYNNEI. This CDR3 region has 12 residues. The V end lost 9 bases, the J end lost 1 base, and 9 bases lay between the germline ends.

V is TRBV29-1 and J is TRBJ1-2; D gene ambiguous. With 6 bases removed from V and 1 base from J, the gap between germline ends came to 12 bases. This CDR3 contains 13 residues. Looked up from germline, CDR1 is SQVTM and CDR2 is ANQGSEA. The CDR3 loop reads CSVWAEINYGYTF. The CDR3 DNA reads TGCAGCGTCTGGGCAGAAATTAACTATGGCTACACCTTC.

This chain joins TRBV24-1 and TRBJ2-3, with 8 bases lining up with TRBD1. The CDR3 loop spans 16 amino acids. Trimming at V came to 5 bases and at J to 2 bases, leaving 8 bases not matched to a gene. CDR1 and CDR2 (germline): KGHDR, SFDVKD. CDR3 sequence: CATSVRTGKNTDTQYF. CDR3 bases: TGTGCCACCAGTGTCAGGACAGGGAAGAACACAGATACGCAGTATTTT.

The CDR3 coding sequence is TGTGCCAGCAGCCAAACATCGGATGCAGGGAGCAATCAGCCCCAGCATTTT. As protein: CASSQTSDAGSNQPQHF. The chain combines TRBV4-2 with TRBJ1-5, with D possibly TRBD1 on 5 matching bases. CDR1 LGHNA and CDR2 YNFKEQ come from the germline V gene. Trimming stripped 2 bases from V and 1 base from J, with 15 bases between. The CDR3 has 17 residues.

V and J are TRBV11-2 and TRBJ1-4; D is uncertain. This CDR3 contains 15 residues. Trimming pared 5 bases from V and 8 bases from J, leaving 18 bases between. CDR1 SGHAT and CDR2 FQNNGV come from the germline V gene. The CDR3 loop is CASSLGGTKAEKLFF. The CDR3 region has the DNA TGTGCCAGCAGCCTGGGTGGAACTAAGGCCGAAAAACTGTTTTTT.

This clone came up once. This rearrangement joins TRBV7-9 to TRBJ1-5, with 7 bases that match TRBD1. CDR1 SEHNR and CDR2 FQNEAQ come from the germline V gene (reference sequence). The CDR3 loop spans 13 amino acids. The trim removed 4 bases at V and 8 bases at J, leaving 5 bases unmatched. The DNA of the CDR3 is TGTGCCAGCAGCTCCCGGGACAGCGAGCCCCAGCATTTT. It specifies CASSSRDSEPQHF. The variable domain in full, with the rest retrieved from reference TRBV7-9 and TRBJ1-5, is DTGVSQNPRHKITKRGQNVTFRCDPISEHNRLYWYRQTLGQGPEFLTYFQNEAQLEKSRLLSDRFSAERPKGSFSTLEIQRTEQGDSAMYLCASSSRDSEPQHFGDGTRLSIL.

The chain links TRBV18 to TRBJ1-5; D gene unclear. Germline-derived CDR1 and CDR2 are KGHSH and LQKENI. The V end lost 1 base, the J end lost 5 bases, and 12 bases lay between the germline ends. The CDR3 length is 15 residues. In nucleotides, the CDR3 is TGTGCCAGCTCACCACAGGGCGGGAGGGATCAGCCCCAGCATTTT. As protein: CASSPQGGRDQPQHF.

This clone was found once. This chain uses TRBV28 with TRBJ1-6; 9 bases are a match to TRBD1. The CDR3 runs to 16 residues. CDR1 and CDR2 from the germline V gene are MDHEN and SYDVKM. J lost 7 bases, V lost 4 bases, and 8 bases had no gene match. The CDR3 region has the DNA TGTGCCAGCAGTTCCCCGGGACAGGGAAAGAATTCACCCCTCCACTTT. Its protein product is CASSSPGQGKNSPLHF.

The chain links TRBV18 to TRBJ2-7; 8 bases agree with TRBD2. With V trimmed by 6 bases and J by 3 bases, 7 bases remained unmatched. CDR1 KGHSH and CDR2 LQKENI come from the germline V gene. The CDR3 runs 14 residues. In nucleotides, the CDR3 is TGTGCCAGCTCCGGGCTAGCGGGCGTCTACGAGCAGTACTTC. Its protein product is CASSGLAGVYEQYF.

This chain links TRBV6-5 with TRBJ2-7; the match to TRBD1 covers 7 bases. The CDR3 loop spans 14 amino acids. Germline CDR1 MNHEY, CDR2 SVGAGI. J was trimmed by 6 bases and V by 7 bases; bases with no gene match: 12. CDR3 in DNA: TGTGCCAGCATTTTCGACAGGGATATCGGCGAGCAGTACTTC. It codes for CASIFDRDIGEQYF.

The chain employs TRBV5-1 and TRBJ1-2, with a tentative D call TRBD1 (5 bases). Trimming pared 0 bases from V and 4 bases from J, leaving 16 bases between. There are 16 residues in the CDR3. Per germline, CDR1 SGHRS and CDR2 YFSETQ. The CDR3 DNA sequence: TGCGCCAGCAGCTTGGGGGGCGATCCACCCGGCTATGGCTACACCTTC. It encodes CASSLGGDPPGYGYTF.